The source of this T cell receptor (beta chain) is a study of memory CD4+ T cells and cytomegalovirus serostatus. Findings and limits, study-wide: Suggested: most of the CMV-linked TCR signature lies in CD4+ memory cells. A US-trained random forest predicted CMV serostatus with median AUC approximately 0.9. CD4+ memory repertoires contained about two fifths of the 164 reported CMV TCRbeta sequences.

The data were produced by immunoSEQ multiplex PCR, yet TCRdb's version contains in-frame clones alone and is incomplete. Among about 52,000 clones, around 83% were seen once, and the ten largest hold around 1.5%. Single viable CD3+CD4+CD8-CD45RO+ cells were sorted as the memory CD4+ T cells. Positive selection with CD4 microbeads enriched total CD4+ T cells. In regard to this clone: The antigen remains undetermined.

Germline CDR1 reads SGHTA; CDR2 reads FQGTGA. The CDR3 runs to 13 residues. V was shortened by 1 base and J by 10 bases, with 12 bases between the two germline ends. What was sequenced was memory CD4+ T cells from blood. The source is an adult in good health and CMV-seropositive. The rearrangement uses TRBV7-3 and TRBJ2-3; D is ambiguous. CDR3 nucleotide sequence: TGTGCCAGCAGCTTAAGGGAAGGCGGAGCGCAGTATTTT. Protein product: CASSLREGGAQYF.